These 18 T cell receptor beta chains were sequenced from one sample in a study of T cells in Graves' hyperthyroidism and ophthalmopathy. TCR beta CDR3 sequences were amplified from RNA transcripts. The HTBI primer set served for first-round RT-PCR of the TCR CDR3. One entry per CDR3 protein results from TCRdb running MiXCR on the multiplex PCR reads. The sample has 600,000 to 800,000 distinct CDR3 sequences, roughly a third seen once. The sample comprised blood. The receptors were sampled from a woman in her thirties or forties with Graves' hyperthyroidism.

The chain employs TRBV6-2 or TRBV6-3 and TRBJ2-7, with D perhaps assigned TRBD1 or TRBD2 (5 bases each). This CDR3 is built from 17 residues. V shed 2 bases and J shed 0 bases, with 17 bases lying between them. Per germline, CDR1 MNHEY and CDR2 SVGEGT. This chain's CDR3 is CASSYGSGAVSSYEQYF. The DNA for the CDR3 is TGTGCCAGCAGTTACGGGTCCGGGGCGGTCAGCTCCTACGAGCAGTACTTC.

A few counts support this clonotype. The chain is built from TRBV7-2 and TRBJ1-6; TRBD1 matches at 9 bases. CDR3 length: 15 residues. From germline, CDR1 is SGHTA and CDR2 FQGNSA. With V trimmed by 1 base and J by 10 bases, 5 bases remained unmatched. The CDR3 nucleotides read TGTGCCAGCAGCTTAGGAGGGACAGGGCAATCACCCCTCCACTTT. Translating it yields CASSLGGTGQSPLHF.

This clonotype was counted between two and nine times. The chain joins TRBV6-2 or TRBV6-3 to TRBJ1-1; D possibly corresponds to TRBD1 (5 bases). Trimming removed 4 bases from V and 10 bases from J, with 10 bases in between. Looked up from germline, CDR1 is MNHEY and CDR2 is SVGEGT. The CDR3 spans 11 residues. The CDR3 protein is CASSLSGRAFF. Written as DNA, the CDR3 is TGTGCCAGCAGTTTATCAGGGAGAGCTTTCTTT.

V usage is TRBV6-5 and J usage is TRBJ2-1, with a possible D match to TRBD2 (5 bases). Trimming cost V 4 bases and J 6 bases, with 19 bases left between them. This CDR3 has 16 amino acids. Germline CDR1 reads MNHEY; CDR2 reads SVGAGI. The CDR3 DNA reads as TGTGCCAGCAGTTCCGGGGATCATGACACTCCCAATGAGCAGTTCTTC. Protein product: CASSSGDHDTPNEQFF.

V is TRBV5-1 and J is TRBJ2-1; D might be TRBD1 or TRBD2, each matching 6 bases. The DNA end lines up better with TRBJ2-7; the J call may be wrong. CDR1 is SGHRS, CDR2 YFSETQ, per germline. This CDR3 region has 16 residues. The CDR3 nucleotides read TGCGCCAGCAGCTTGGACATCGGGGGCGCCTGGGGAGAGCAGTACTTC. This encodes CASSLDIGGAWGEQYF.

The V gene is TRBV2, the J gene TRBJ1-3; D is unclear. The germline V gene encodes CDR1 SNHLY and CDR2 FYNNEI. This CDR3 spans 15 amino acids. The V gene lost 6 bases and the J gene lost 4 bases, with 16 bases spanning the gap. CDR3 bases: TGTGCCAGCAGCTCCTCGGGCCTGCGGGGAAACACCATATATTTT. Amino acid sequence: CASSSSGLRGNTIYF.

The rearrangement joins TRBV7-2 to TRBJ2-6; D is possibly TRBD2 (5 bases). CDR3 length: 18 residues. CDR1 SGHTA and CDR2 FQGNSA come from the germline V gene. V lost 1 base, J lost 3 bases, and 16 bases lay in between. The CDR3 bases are TGTGCCAGCAGCTTAGGACGCAGCGTGAGGGATGGGGCCAACGTCCTGACTTTC. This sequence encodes CASSLGRSVRDGANVLTF.

CDR3 in amino acids: CASRWGDNTDTQYF. CDR3 in DNA: TGTGCCAGCCGATGGGGGGATAACACAGATACGCAGTATTTT. V is TRBV7-2 and J is TRBJ2-3; D may be TRBD2 (6 bases). Germline CDR1 reads SGHTA; CDR2 reads FQGNSA. CDR3 length equals 14 residues. With 8 bases removed from V and 2 bases from J, the gap between germline ends came to 14 bases.

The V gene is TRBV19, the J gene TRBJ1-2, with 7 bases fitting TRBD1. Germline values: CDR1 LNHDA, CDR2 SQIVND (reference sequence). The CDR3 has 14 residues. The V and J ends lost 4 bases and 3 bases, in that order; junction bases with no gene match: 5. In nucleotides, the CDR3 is TGTGCCAGTAGTAGCCCCACAGGGGACTATGGCTACACCTTC. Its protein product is CASSSPTGDYGYTF. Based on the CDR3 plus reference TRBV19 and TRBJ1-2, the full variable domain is DGGITQSPKYLFRKEGQNVTLSCEQNLNHDAMYWYRQDPGQGLRLIYYSQIVNDFQKGDIAEGYSVSREKKESFPLTVTSAQKNPTAFYLCASSSPTGDYGYTFGSGTRLTVV.

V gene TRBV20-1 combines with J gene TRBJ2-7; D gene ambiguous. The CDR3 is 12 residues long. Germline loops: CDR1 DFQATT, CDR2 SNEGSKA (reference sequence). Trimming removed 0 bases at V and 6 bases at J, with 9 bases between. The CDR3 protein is CSARDRASEQYF. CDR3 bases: TGCAGTGCTAGAGATAGGGCCAGCGAGCAGTACTTC.

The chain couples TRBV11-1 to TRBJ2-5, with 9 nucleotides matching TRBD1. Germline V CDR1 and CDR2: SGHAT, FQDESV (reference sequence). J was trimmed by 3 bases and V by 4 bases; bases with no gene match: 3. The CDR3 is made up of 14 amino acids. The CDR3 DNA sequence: TGTGCCAGCAGCTGGGGACAGGGAAAAGAGACCCAGTACTTC. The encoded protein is CASSWGQGKETQYF. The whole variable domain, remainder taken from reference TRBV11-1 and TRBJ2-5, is EAEVAQSPRYKITEKSQAVAFWCDPISGHATLYWYRQILGQGPELLVQFQDESVVDDSQLPKDRFSAERLKGVDSTLKIQPAELGDSAMYLCASSWGQGKETQYFGPGTRLLVL.

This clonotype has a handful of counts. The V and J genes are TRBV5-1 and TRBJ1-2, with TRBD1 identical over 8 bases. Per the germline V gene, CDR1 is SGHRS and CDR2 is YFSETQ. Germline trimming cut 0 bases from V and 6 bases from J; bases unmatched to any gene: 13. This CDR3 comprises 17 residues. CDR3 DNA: TGCGCCAGCAGCTTGGTCGGTGTGGACAGGGTAAAGGATGGCTACACCTTC. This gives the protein CASSLVGVDRVKDGYTF.

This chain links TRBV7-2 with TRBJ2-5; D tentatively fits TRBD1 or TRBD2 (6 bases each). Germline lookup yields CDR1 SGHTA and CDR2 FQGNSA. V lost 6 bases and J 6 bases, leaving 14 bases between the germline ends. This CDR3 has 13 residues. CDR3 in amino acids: CASRGRGGKTQYF. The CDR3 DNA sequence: TGTGCCAGCAGGGGCAGGGGAGGAAAGACCCAGTACTTC.

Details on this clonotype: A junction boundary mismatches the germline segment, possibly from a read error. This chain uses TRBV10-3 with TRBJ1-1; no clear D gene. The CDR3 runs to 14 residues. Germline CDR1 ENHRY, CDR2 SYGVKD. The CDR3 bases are TGTGCGATCAGTTACGGACCTTCGAACACTGAAGCTTTCTTT. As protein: CAISYGPSNTEAFF.

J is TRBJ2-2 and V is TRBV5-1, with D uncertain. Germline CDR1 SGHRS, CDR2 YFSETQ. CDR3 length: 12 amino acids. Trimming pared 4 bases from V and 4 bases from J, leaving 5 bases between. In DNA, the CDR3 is TGCGCCAGCAGCATGCCCACCGGGGAGCTGTTTTTT. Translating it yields CASSMPTGELFF.

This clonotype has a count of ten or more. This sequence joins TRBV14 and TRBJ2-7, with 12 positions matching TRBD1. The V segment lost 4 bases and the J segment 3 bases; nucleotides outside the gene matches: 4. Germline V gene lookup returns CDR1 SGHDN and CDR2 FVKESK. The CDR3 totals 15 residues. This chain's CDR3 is CASSPGTGGIYEQYF. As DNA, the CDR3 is TGTGCCAGCAGCCCTGGGACAGGGGGCATCTACGAGCAGTACTTC.

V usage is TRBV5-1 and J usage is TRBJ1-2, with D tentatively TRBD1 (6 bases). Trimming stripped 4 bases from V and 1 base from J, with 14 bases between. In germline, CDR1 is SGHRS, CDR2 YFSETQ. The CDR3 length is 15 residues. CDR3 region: CASSETGQLNYGYTF. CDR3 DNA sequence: TGCGCCAGCAGCGAGACTGGACAGCTTAACTATGGCTACACCTTC.

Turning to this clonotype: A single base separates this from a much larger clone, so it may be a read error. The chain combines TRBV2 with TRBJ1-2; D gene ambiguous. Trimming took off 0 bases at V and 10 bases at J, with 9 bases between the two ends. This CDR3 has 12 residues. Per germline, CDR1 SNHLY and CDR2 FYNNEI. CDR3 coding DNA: TGTGCCAGCAGTGAAGCTTCCGGCCCCTACACCTTC. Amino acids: CASSEASGPYTF.